This TCR beta chain was found in a study of T cell repertoires in cytomegalovirus infection. Whole-study context: It was the public TCR beta signatures that indicated both CMV infection and matching HLA type.

From the reads, TCRdb called clonotypes with MiXCR, one entry per CDR3 protein. The table records roughly 230,000 distinct CDR3 sequences, about a sixth of them present only once. The CDR3 has 14 amino acids. Trimming stripped 1 base from V and 0 bases from J, with 7 bases between. The V gene's germline CDR1 is SGHTA and CDR2 FQGNSA. Comments on this clonotype: As yet, its antigen is unknown.

Study conclusions and caveats: CMV-specific HLA-C-restricted TCR beta clonotypes dominated the ex vivo response.

This sequence was found in a human donor in good health (CMV status not recorded). Some clones in this sample may be carry-over from other donors' samples. The chain carries TRBV7-2 and TRBJ2-7; maybe TRBD1 (5 bases). Material for sequencing was CD8+ T cells from PBMCs. CDR3 amino acids: CTSSLGTPSYEQYF. The CDR3 nucleotides read TGTACCAGCAGCTTAGGGACACCCTCCTACGAGCAGTACTTC.